Listed below are T cell receptor beta chains from one sample, sequenced in a study of cytomegalovirus exposure and HLA in healthy donors. Using immunoSEQ multiplex PCR, the repertoire was profiled, and TCRdb retains in-frame clones only, with some absent. The sample consists of 100,000 to 150,000 clones, over 60% of them appearing once. The sample was PBMCs. The origin of the receptors is a man aged 18-30 years in good health and CMV-seronegative. The CDR3 runs from the conserved cysteine through the conserved F or W. D genes are given only for firm matches. Clone size, where shown, is once, few, many, or a class for clones that have expanded.

>NA|NA|11|TRBV6-1|TRBJ1-1
TGTGCCAGCAGACAGAACACTGAAGCTTTCTTT
CASRQNTEAFF
>NA|NA|13|TRBV29-1|TRBJ1-1
TGCAGCGTTGCAGGGCTCATGAACACTGAAGCTTTCTTT
CSVAGLMNTEAFF
>NA|NA|16|TRBV10-1|TRBJ2-2
TGCGCCAGCAGTGAGTCGTCTCGCAGGTCCACCGGGGAGCTGTTTTTT
CASSESSRRSTGELFF
>NA|TRBD2|17|TRBV18|TRBJ2-5
TGTGCCAGCTCACCTATACGACTGGCGGGGGGCCGGCAGACCCAGTACTTC
CASSPIRLAGGRQTQYF
>NA|NA|14|TRBV11-2|TRBJ2-2
TGTGCCAGCAGCTTGTTGTCTAACGCCGGGGAGCTGTTTTTT
CASSLLSNAGELFF
>NA|NA|15|TRBV4-3|TRBJ2-1
TGCCCCAGCAGCCTGCTTGGTCTAGTCGCGAGTGAGCAGTTCTTC
CPSSLLGLVASEQFF
>NA|NA|13|TRBV6-1|TRBJ2-2
TGTGCCAGCAGTGAACCAGGGGCGGGTTGGGTGTTTTTT
CASSEPGAGWVFF
>NA|NA|10|TRBV20-1|TRBJ2-5
TGCAGTGCTTCAGAAGAGACCCAGTACTTC
CSASEETQYF
>few|TRBD2|17|TRBV4-3|TRBJ2-1
TGCGCCAGCAGCCCCCGGACTAGCGGGAGACTAGTTAATGAGCAGTTCTTC
CASSPRTSGRLVNEQFF
>once|NA|13|TRBV4-1|TRBJ2-5
TGCGCCAGCAGCCAAGACACTATCCGAGGTACCAACTTC
CASSQDTIRGTNF
>NA|NA|12|TRBV28|TRBJ2-7
TGTGCCAGCAGTCTAGGATCTACTGAGCAGTACTTC
CASSLGSTEQYF
>NA|NA|13|TRBV28|TRBJ1-1
TGTGCCAGCATCAGTTTGGTCCATCTCAAAGCTTTCTTT
CASISLVHLKAFF
>once|NA|13|TRBV7-2|TRBJ1-1
TGTGCCACCGAGCTTCGGGGGAACACTGAAGCTTTCTTT
CATELRGNTEAFF
>NA|TRBD2|18|TRBV6-1|TRBJ2-3
TGTGCCAGCAGTGAAGTGGCTAGCGGGGGGGTCACCACAGATACGCAGTATTTT
CASSEVASGGVTTDTQYF
>NA|TRBD1|14|TRBV7-2|TRBJ2-7
TGTGCCAGCAGCCCCGGGACAGGGGGCGGAGAGCAGTACTTC
CASSPGTGGGEQYF
>NA|NA|17|TRBV10-3|TRBJ2-4
TGTGCCATCAGTGGAACAGGGCCGGAACTAGCCAAAAACATTCAGTACTTC
CAISGTGPELAKNIQYF
>NA|NA|16|TRBV6-5|TRBJ1-3
TGTGCCAGCAGTTACGGGGCAGGGCCCTCTGGAAACACCATATATTTT
CASSYGAGPSGNTIYF
>once|TRBD1|12|TRBV10-3|TRBJ2-7
TGTGCCATCATTTACAGGGGACACGAGCAGTACTTC
CAIIYRGHEQYF
>few|NA|13|TRBV30|TRBJ1-4
TGTGCCTCCGGAGGCTCTATTAATGAAAAACTGTTTTTT
CASGGSINEKLFF
>NA|NA|15|TRBV7-2|TRBJ2-7
TGTGCCAGCAGCTCCCCTCAGAGCGGATCCTACGAGCAGTACTTC
CASSSPQSGSYEQYF
>NA|TRBD1|16|TRBV4-1|TRBJ1-4
TGTGCCAGCAGCCAAGATGCGGGGACAGGGGGCGAAAAACTGTTTTTT
CASSQDAGTGGEKLFF
>NA|TRBD1|13|TRBV18|TRBJ2-5
TGTGCCAGCTCCAGGACAGGACAAGAGACCCAGTACTTC
CASSRTGQETQYF
>NA|NA|16|TRBV18|TRBJ2-3
TGTGCCAGCTCACCCCGAGCGCTCCAGAGCACAGATACGCAGTATTTT
CASSPRALQSTDTQYF
>NA|TRBD1|14|TRBV2|TRBJ2-5
TGTGCCAGCAGGAGGGAGACAGGGAAAGAGACCCAGTACTTC
CASRRETGKETQYF
>NA|NA|15|TRBV9|TRBJ1-4
TGTGCCAGCAGCGAGGGACATGACCTTAATGAAAAACTGTTTTTT
CASSEGHDLNEKLFF
>NA|NA|15|TRBV11-2|TRBJ2-4
TGTGCCAGCAGCCCAAGTTGGCTAGCCAAAAACATTCAGTACTTC
CASSPSWLAKNIQYF
>few|NA|15|TRBV9|TRBJ2-2
TGTGCCAGCAGCGTAGAACTAGTTGGCACCGGGGAGCTGTTTTTT
CASSVELVGTGELFF
>NA|NA|14|TRBV5-8|TRBJ1-5
TGTGCCAGCAGCCACAGGACATTAAATCAGCCCCAGCATTTT
CASSHRTLNQPQHF
>few|TRBD2|15|TRBV5-1|TRBJ2-1
TGCGCCAGCAGTGGCCAGTTAGCGGGATCCTCGGAGCAGTTCTTC
CASSGQLAGSSEQFF
>NA|NA|17|TRBV7-8|TRBJ2-4
TGTGCCAGCAGCTTAGACACAGGGACCACGGCCAAAAACATTCAGTACTTC
CASSLDTGTTAKNIQYF
>NA|TRBD2|18|TRBV7-9|TRBJ2-7
TGTGCCAGCAGCTCTTCCGTAATAGCGGGAAAGGTTACTTACGAGCAGTACTTC
CASSSSVIAGKVTYEQYF
>once|TRBD1|14|TRBV30|TRBJ1-2
TGTGCCTGGAGTGTACGGGACAGGTCCCTACGCTACACCTTC
CAWSVRDRSLRYTF
>NA|NA|13|TRBV11-3|TRBJ2-7
TGTGCCAGCAGCTTAGCCGGCTCCTACGAGCAGTACTTC
CASSLAGSYEQYF
>few|NA|10|TRBV30|TRBJ1-2
TGTGCCTGGAGATCAGGGGGCTACACCTTC
CAWRSGGYTF
>NA|TRBD2|15|TRBV7-8|TRBJ2-1
TGTGCCAGCAGCTTAAAGCGGGAGAGGCACAATGAGCAGTTCTTC
CASSLKRERHNEQFF
>few|NA|13|TRBV27|TRBJ2-7
TGTGCCAGCAGTCCCCCCGGCGGGTACGAGCAGTACTTC
CASSPPGGYEQYF
>NA|NA|10|TRBV7-2|TRBJ1-1
TGTGCCAGCAGCCCGGCTGAAGCTTTCTTT
CASSPAEAFF
>few|NA|15|TRBV6-1|TRBJ1-5
TGTGCCAGCAGCGCAGGGAGCGGGGGCAATCAGCCCCAGCATTTT
CASSAGSGGNQPQHF
>NA|TRBD1|15|TRBV5-8|TRBJ2-4
TGTGCCAGCAGTATGATACAGGGGGCCAAAAACATTCAGTACTTC
CASSMIQGAKNIQYF
>few|TRBD2|15|TRBV28|TRBJ2-7
TGTGCCAGCAGTCCCGGACTAGCGAGAACCTACGAGCAGTACTTC
CASSPGLARTYEQYF
>few|TRBD1|16|TRBV28|TRBJ1-1
TGTGCCAGCAGGCATTTCAGGCTTCAGGGGGACACTGAAGCTTTCTTT
CASRHFRLQGDTEAFF
>NA|NA|16|TRBV27|TRBJ2-6
TGTGCCAGCAGTTCCCCCAGGGCGTCTGGGGCCAACGTCCTGACTTTC
CASSSPRASGANVLTF
>NA|NA|14|TRBV5-6|TRBJ1-1
TGTGCCAGCAGCTTTGCAGGGGCGAACACTGAGGCTTTCTTT
CASSFAGANTEAFF
>NA|NA|20|TRBV7-6|TRBJ2-4
TGTGCCAGCAGCTTAGGGAAGACAGGAGGAGGTTGGATGGCCAAAAACATTCAGTACTTC
CASSLGKTGGGWMAKNIQYF
>NA|NA|18|TRBV28|TRBJ1-3
TGTGCCAGCAGTCGGGACATACGGATACAAAGCTCTGGAAACACCATATATTTT
CASSRDIRIQSSGNTIYF
>few|TRBD2|17|TRBV27|TRBJ2-5
TGTGCCAGCAGTTTAAGACTAGCGGGGACGTACCAAGAGACCCAGTACTTC
CASSLRLAGTYQETQYF
>NA|TRBD2|14|TRBV27|TRBJ2-1
TGTGCCAGCAGTTTTGGAAAGCGGGGGGATGAGCAGTTCTTC
CASSFGKRGDEQFF
>NA|TRBD1|14|TRBV6-1|TRBJ1-6
TGTGCCAACCCCGGGACAGGTAGGAGCTCACCCCTCCACTTT
CANPGTGRSSPLHF